The present entry profiles one TCR beta chain with its context. Its antigen specificity is not known. No base-level quality is on record; no much larger clone is a single base apart. This entry belongs to a study of OX40 agonist ivuxolimab in advanced cancers. The study in broad terms: Ivuxolimab, which targeted the costimulatory receptor OX40 (CD134), was an agonistic, fully human IgG2 monoclonal antibody. Among the approximately 50 dose-escalation patients, some 20 had hepatocellular carcinoma, 15 or so melanoma, 9 renal cell carcinoma and 9 head and neck cancer. Partial responses occurred in three dose-escalation patients, of whom one had hepatocellular carcinoma and two had cutaneous melanoma. Intravenous ivuxolimab was administered to patients every 2 weeks at six dose levels: 0.01, 0.1, 0.3, 1.5, 3 and 10 mg/kg. The paper reports the monotherapy dose-escalation portion (N = 52 patients) of the phase I ivuxolimab trial. In the dose-escalation cohort, 82.7% of patients were male, and the mean age was approximately 55 years, with a range of 23 to 79. Prior anti-PD-1, anti-PD-L1 or anti-CTLA-4 therapy was permitted, and less than 45% of dose-escalation patients had received checkpoint inhibitors. Peripheral TCRbeta sequencing was intended to test whether TCR sequence diversity was altered and clonal T-cell expansion was caused by ivuxolimab. Summary of the overall study and its limitations: In the 0.1-3.0 mg/kg groups, partial responders had among the lowest normalized peripheral clonal expansion, particularly in CD8+ T cells. After ivuxolimab, CD8+ T cells had more expanded clones than CD4+ T cells on average. At doses from 0.1 to 3.0 mg/kg, clonal expansion was seen in both CD4+ and CD8+ blood T cells between baseline and week 6. The antigen specificity of the peripheral T cells that underwent clonal expansion was not determined. Low levels of normalized T-cell clonal expansion were also seen in some nonresponding patients.

Taken from the germline V gene, the CDR1 and CDR2 loops are SGHRS and YFSETQ. V sheds 0 bases and J sheds 6 bases, leaving 12 bases between their ends. The CDR3 runs 14 amino acids, cysteine and phenylalanine included. Solely the CDR3 DNA is kept, with 42 bases framed from the first base. For sequencing of the TCRbeta CDR3 region, genomic DNA was extracted from the sorted cells. TCRbeta CDR3 regions were sequenced using the immunoSEQ Assay. The immuneACCESS repertoire file appears here via TCRdb, limited to in-frame rearrangements. These files lack a portion of the clones; in checked studies, under half of the deficit traces to unresolved V genes, and the cause of the others is not known. The sample includes tens of thousands of clones, with 80% to 90% observed a single time. The top ten clones comprise 1.6% of the sample. The trial excluded patients who had a history of autoimmune disease or who were on systemic immunosuppression. Peripheral blood for TCR sequencing was drawn from every dose cohort at baseline, at cycle 4 day 1 and at cycle 7 day 1. The samples were drawn from a first-in-human, open-label, multicenter phase I dose-escalation trial of ivuxolimab. Adults with locally advanced or metastatic melanoma, renal cell carcinoma, hepatocellular carcinoma or head and neck squamous cell carcinoma were enrolled in the trial. Before TCR sequencing, CD4+ T cells and CD8+ T cells from peripheral blood were sorted into separate populations.

The sample in question was CD4+ or CD8+ T cells sorted from blood, obtained in a trial of the OX40 agonist ivuxolimab. This receptor was identified in an adult with an advanced solid tumor such as melanoma, head and neck, liver or kidney cancer. The chain is assembled from TRBV5-1 and TRBJ1-2, with the identity of the D gene unclear. CDR3 reads: CASSLDGGYHGYTF. The nucleotide sequence is given as TGCGCCAGCAGCTTGGATGGAGGGTACCATGGCTACACCTTC.